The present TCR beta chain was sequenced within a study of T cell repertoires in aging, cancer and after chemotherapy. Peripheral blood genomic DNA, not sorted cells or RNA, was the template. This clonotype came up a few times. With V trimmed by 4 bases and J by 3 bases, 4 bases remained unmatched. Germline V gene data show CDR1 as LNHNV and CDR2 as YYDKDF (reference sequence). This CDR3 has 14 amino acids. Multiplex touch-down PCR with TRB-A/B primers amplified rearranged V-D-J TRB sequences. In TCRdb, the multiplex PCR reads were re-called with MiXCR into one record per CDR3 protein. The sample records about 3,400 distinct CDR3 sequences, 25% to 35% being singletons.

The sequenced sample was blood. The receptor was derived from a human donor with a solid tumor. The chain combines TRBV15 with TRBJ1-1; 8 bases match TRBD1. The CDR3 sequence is CATSIDRGDTEAFF. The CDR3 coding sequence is TGTGCCACCAGCATTGACAGGGGAGACACTGAAGCTTTCTTT.